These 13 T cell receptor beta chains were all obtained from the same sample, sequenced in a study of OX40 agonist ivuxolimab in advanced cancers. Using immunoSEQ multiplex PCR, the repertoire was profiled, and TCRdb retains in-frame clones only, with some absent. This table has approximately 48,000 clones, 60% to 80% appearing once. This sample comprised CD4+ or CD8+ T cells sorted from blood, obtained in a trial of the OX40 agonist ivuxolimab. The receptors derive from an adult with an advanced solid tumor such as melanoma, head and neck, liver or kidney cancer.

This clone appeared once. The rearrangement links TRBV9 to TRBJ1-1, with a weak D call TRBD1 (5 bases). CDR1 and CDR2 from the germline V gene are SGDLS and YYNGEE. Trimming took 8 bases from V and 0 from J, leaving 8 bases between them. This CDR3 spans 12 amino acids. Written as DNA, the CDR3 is TGTGCCAGTGGGGCCCTGAACACTGAAGCTTTCTTT. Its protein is CASGALNTEAFF.

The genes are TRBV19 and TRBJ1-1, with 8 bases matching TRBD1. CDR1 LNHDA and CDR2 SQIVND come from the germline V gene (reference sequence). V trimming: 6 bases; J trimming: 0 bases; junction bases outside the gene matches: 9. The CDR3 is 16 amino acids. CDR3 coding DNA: TGTGCCAGTAGGGCGGACAGGGAATACGTGAACACTGAAGCTTTCTTT. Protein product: CASRADREYVNTEAFF.

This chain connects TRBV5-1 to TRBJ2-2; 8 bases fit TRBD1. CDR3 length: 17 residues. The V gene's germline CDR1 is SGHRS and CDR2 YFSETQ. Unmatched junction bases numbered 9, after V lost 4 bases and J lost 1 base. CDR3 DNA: TGCGCCAGCAGCCAACCACTCGGGACAGGGAACACCGGGGAGCTGTTTTTT. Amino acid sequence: CASSQPLGTGNTGELFF.

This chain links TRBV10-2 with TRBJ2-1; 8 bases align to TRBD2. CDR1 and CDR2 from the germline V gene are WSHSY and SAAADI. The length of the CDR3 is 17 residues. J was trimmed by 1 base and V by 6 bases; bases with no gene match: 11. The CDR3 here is CASSDSGNSASYNEQFF. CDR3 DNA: TGCGCCAGCAGCGATAGCGGGAATAGCGCGTCCTACAATGAGCAGTTCTTC.

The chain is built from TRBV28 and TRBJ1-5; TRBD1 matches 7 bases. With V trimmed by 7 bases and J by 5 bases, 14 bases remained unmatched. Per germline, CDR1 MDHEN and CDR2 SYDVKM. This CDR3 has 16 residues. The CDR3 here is CASTSSQGWGDQPQHF. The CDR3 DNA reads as TGTGCCAGCACAAGCTCACAGGGGTGGGGTGATCAGCCCCAGCATTTT.

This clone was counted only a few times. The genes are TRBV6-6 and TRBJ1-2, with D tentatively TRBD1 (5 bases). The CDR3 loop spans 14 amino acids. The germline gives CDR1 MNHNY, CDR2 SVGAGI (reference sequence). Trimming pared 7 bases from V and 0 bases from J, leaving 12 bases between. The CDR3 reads CASNDGASNYGYTF. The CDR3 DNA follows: TGTGCCAGCAACGACGGGGCTTCTAACTATGGCTACACCTTC.

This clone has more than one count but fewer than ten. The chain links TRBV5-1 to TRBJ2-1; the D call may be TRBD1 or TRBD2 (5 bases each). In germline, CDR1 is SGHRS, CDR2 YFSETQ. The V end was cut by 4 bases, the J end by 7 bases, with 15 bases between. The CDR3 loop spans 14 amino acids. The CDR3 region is CASSRGPGGNEQFF. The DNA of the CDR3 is TGCGCCAGCAGCAGGGGACCCGGTGGGAATGAGCAGTTCTTC. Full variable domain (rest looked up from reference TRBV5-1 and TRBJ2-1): KAGVTQTPRYLIKTRGQQVTLSCSPISGHRSVSWYQQTPGQGLQFLFEYFSETQRNKGNFPGRFSGRQFSNSRSEMNVSTLELGDSALYLCASSRGPGGNEQFFGPGTRLTVL.

CDR3 nucleotides: TGTGCCAGCAGCTTGGCTGGGGGCTACGATGAAAAACTGTTTTTT. Amino acid sequence: CASSLAGGYDEKLFF. This rearrangement joins TRBV11-2 to TRBJ1-4; a possible D gene is TRBD1 (6 bases). The CDR3 sequence is 15 residues long. Trimming left V 3 bases short and J 6 bases short, with 14 bases between. Germline V lookup: CDR1 SGHAT, CDR2 FQNNGV. Full variable domain (rest looked up from reference TRBV11-2 and TRBJ1-4): EAGVAQSPRYKIIEKRQSVAFWCNPISGHATLYWYQQILGQGPKLLIQFQNNGVVDDSQLPKDRFSAERLKGVDSTLKIQPAKLEDSAVYLCASSLAGGYDEKLFFGSGTQLSVL.

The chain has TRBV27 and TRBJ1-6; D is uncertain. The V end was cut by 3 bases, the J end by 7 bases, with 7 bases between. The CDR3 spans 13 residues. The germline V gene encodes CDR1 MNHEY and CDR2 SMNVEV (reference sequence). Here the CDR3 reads CASSFMWNSPLHF. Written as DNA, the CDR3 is TGTGCCAGCAGTTTCATGTGGAATTCACCCCTCCACTTT.

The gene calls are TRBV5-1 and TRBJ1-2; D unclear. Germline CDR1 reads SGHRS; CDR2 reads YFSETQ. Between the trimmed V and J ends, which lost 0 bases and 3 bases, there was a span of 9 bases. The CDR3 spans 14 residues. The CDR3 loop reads CASSLGQRDYGYTF. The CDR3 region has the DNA TGCGCCAGCAGCTTGGGGCAGCGTGACTATGGCTACACCTTC.

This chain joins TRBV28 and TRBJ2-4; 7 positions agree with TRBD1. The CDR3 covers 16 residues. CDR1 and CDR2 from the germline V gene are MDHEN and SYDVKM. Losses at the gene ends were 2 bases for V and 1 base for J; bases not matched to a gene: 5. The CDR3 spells CASSLATGLAKNIQYF. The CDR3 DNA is TGTGCCAGCAGTTTAGCGACAGGGTTGGCCAAAAACATTCAGTACTTC.

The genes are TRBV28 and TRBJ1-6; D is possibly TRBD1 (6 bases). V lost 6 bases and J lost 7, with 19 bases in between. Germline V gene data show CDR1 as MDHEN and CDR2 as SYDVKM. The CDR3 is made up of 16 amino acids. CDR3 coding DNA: TGTGCCAGCAGAACTCAGGGGCGCGGGGGAAATTCACCCCTCCACTTT. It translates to CASRTQGRGGNSPLHF.

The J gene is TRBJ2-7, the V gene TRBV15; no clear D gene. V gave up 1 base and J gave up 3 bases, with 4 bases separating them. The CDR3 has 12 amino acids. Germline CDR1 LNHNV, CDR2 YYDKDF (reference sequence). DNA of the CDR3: TGTGCCACCAGCAGAGTGGGCTACGAGCAGTACTTC. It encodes CATSRVGYEQYF.